This TCR beta chain was identified during a study of T cells expressing NK-cell markers. In the study overall: Among eight sequenced donors, seven carried HCMV seropositivity while one was seronegative.

The CDR3 is 15 residues long. CDR1 SGHTA and CDR2 FQGNSA come from the germline V gene. TCRdb re-called the 5' RACE reads; one entry per CDR3 protein, DNA not given. The specimen's table records almost 450,000 distinct CDR3 sequences. This chain joins TRBV7-2 and TRBJ2-5; lacking DNA, the TRBD1 call made by TCRdb goes unchecked. The TCR was taken from a woman between 18 and 69 years old in good health. The sample comprised blood T cells: a sorted CD56 or NKG2C T cell subset, CD4+ or CD8+ T cells, or bulk PBMC T cells (not recorded which). The CDR3 loop is CASSLALFRGETQYF.